This TCR beta chain originates from a study of blood T cell repertoires in COVID-19 (dated by TCRdb to 2018 to 2020). Background for the entire study: Samples covering the acute and convalescent phases of COVID-19 were provided by collaborators in the United States, Italy and Spain. Subjects who had been exposed to COVID-19, were actively infected with it, or had recovered from it provided the deeply sampled blood TCRbeta repertoires that made up the dataset. Where available, HLA class I and class II types were taken from metadata supplied by the sample provider and were not determined by assay-based typing. The sample metadata nearly always contained a de-identified subject ID, COVID-19 status, age in years and sex. Samples were obtained from the ongoing ImmuneRACE study (first 160 participants) and from some 1,300 subjects provided by 6 global collaborators. The repertoires were released in a freely available public database meant as a resource for research on the immune response to SARS-CoV-2. The prospective study material was composed of cDNA or gDNA derived from T cells, B-cell-depleted T cells, or PBMCs.

From cysteine to phenylalanine, the CDR3 is 16 amino acids long. The entry retains the CDR3 DNA only, 48 bases that are in frame from base 1. CDR1 is given as SSHAT and CDR2 as FNYEAQ, both from the germline V gene (reference sequence). V and J lose 5 bases and 3 bases, and a span of 18 bases separates them. One collaborating source in Seattle enrolled patients while the patients were actively infected and followed the patients over time throughout the course of disease. Whole blood was collected in K2EDTA tubes by collaborating institutions according to the institutions' own protocols. For TCRbeta analysis, collaborators shipped samples in one of three forms: frozen whole blood, isolated PBMCs, or DNA extracted from either of those sample types. Broader findings and caveats from the paper: The quantity of clinical and demographic metadata differed by source and by participant and was supplied without curation.

Comment on this clone: Its antigen is unknown. No much larger clone is present one base from it, and per-base qualities are unavailable.

The immunoSEQ Assay, a bias-controlled multiplex PCR, was used to amplify TCRbeta CDR3 regions from genomic DNA. The source study handled its data this way. The number of nucleated cells in each sample was estimated from the amplification of reference gene primers within the assay. To quantify the absolute abundance of each unique TCRbeta CDR3 rearrangement, sequence reads were collapsed and filtered. For each sample, productive Simpson clonality was calculated as the square root of Simpson's diversity index over productive rearrangements. In its TCRdb copy, this immuneACCESS table keeps in-frame sequences only and misses some clones. Where compared with another copy, unresolved V genes explain less than half of these, and the others have no known cause. The V and J calls and clone size are taken from that table; D and trimming were inferred from the DNA. The sample has 150,000 or so clones on record, around nine tenths of them singletons. The top ten constitute about 10% of the sample.

The TCR originated in a woman in her sixties or seventies with COVID-19, enrolled during active disease. The sequencing sample was made of peripheral blood. The rearrangement combines TRBV7-7 with TRBJ2-3; tentative D gene TRBD1, with 5 bases matching. The DNA sequence is as follows: TGTGCCAGCAGCCCCCACTCTGGCAGGGAAACAGATACGCAGTATTTT. Its translation is CASSPHSGRETDTQYF.